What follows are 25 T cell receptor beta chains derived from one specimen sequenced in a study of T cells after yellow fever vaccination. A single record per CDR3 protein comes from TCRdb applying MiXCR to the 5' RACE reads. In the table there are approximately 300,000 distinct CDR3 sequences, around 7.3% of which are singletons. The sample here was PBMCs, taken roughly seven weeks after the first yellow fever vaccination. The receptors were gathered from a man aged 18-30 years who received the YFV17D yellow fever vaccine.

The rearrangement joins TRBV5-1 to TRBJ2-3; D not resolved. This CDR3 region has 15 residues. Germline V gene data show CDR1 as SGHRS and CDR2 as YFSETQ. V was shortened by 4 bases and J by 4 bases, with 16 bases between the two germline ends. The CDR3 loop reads CASSTPGLTADTQYF. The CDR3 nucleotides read TGCGCCAGCAGCACCCCGGGCCTTACCGCAGATACGCAGTATTTT.

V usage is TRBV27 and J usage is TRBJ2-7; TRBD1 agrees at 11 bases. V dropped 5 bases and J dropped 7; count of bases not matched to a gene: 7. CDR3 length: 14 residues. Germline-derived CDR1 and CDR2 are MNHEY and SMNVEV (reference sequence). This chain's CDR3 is CASSHGQGANEQYF. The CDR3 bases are TGTGCCAGCAGTCACGGACAGGGGGCGAATGAGCAGTACTTC.

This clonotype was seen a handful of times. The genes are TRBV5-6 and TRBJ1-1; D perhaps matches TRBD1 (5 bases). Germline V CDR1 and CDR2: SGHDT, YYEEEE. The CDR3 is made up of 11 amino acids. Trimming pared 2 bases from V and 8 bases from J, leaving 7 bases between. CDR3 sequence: CASSFREEAFF. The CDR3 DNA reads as TGTGCCAGCAGCTTCAGGGAAGAAGCTTTCTTT.

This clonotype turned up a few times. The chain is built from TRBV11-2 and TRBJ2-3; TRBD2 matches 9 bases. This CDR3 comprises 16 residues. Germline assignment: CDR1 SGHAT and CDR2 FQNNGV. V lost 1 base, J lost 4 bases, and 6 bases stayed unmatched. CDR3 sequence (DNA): TGTGCCAGCAGCTTAGGGGTAGCGGGGGCCGCAGATACGCAGTATTTT. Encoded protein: CASSLGVAGAADTQYF.

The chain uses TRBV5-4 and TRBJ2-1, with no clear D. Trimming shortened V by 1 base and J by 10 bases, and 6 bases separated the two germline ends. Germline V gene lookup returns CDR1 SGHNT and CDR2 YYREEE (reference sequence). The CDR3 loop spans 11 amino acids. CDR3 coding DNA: TGTGCCAGCAGCTTGTTTGAGGAGCAGTTCTTC. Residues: CASSLFEEQFF. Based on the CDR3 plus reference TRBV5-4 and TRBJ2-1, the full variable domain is ETGVTQSPTHLIKTRGQQVTLRCSSQSGHNTVSWYQQALGQGPQFIFQYYREEENGRGNFPPRFSGLQFPNYSSELNVNALELDDSALYLCASSLFEEQFFGPGTRLTVL.

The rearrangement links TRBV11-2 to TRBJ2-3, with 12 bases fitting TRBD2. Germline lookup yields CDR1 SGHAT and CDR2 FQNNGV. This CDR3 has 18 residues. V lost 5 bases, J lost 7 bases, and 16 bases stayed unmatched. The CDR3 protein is CASSPSSGGAGESNTQYF. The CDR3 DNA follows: TGTGCCAGCAGCCCCTCTAGCGGGGGGGCCGGGGAATCGAATACGCAGTATTTT.

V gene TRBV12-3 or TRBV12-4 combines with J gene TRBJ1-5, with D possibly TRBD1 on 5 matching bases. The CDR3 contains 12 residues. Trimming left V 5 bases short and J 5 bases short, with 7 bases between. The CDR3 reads CASSDRDQPQHF. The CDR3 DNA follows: TGTGCCAGCAGTGACAGAGATCAGCCCCAGCATTTT.

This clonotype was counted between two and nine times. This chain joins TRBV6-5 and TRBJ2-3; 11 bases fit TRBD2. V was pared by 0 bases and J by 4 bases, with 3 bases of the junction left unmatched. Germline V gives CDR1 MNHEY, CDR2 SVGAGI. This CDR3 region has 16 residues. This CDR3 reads CASSYSLAGGPDTQYF. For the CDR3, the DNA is TGTGCCAGCAGTTACTCGTTAGCGGGGGGGCCAGATACGCAGTATTTT.

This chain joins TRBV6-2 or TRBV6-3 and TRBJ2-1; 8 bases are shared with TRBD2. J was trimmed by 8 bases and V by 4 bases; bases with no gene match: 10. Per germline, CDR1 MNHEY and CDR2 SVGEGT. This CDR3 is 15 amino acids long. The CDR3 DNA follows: TGTGCCAGCAGTTCTCCGGGGGGGCGATTGTATGAGCAGTTCTTC. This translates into CASSSPGGRLYEQFF.

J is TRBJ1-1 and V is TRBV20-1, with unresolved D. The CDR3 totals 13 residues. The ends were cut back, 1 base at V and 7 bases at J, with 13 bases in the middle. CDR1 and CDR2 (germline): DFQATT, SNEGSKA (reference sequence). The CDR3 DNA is TGCAGTGCTAGAGTAACTGACCGAGTTGAAGCTTTCTTT. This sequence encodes CSARVTDRVEAFF.

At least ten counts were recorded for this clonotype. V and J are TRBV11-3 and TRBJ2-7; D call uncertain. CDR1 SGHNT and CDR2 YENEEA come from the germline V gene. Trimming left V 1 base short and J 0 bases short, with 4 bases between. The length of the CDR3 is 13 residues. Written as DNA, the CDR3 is TGTGCCAGCAGCTTAGGTCCCTCCTACGAGCAGTACGTC. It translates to CASSLGPSYEQYV.

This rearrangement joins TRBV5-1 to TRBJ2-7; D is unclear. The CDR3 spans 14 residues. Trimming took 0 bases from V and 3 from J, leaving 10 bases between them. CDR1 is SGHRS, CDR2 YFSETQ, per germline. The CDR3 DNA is TGCGCCAGCAGCTTGGTGAACCGTGGCTACGAGCAGTACTTC. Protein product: CASSLVNRGYEQYF.

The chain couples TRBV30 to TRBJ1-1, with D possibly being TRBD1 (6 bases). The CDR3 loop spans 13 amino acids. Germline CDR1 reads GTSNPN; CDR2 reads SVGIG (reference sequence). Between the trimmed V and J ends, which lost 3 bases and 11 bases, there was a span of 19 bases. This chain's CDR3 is CAWSRRTDPRAFF. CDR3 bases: TGTGCCTGGAGCCGACGGACAGACCCGAGGGCTTTCTTT. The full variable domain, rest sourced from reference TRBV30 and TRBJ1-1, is SQTIHQWPATLVQPVGSPLSLECTVEGTSNPNLYWYRQAAGRGLQLLFYSVGIGQISSEVPQNLSASRPQDRQFILSSKKLLLSDSGFYLCAWSRRTDPRAFFGQGTRLTVV.

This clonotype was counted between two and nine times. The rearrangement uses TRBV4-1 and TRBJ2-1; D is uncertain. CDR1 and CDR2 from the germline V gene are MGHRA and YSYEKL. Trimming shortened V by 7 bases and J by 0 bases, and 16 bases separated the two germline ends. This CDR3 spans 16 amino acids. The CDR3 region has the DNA TGCGCCAGCAATTCCTATCTGGGATTCTCCTACAATGAGCAGTTCTTC. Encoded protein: CASNSYLGFSYNEQFF.

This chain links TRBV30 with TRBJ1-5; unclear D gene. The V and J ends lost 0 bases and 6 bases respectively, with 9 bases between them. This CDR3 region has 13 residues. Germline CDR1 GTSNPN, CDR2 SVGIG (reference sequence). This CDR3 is CAWSVMGGQPQHF. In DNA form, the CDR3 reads TGTGCCTGGAGTGTAATGGGTGGTCAGCCCCAGCATTTT.

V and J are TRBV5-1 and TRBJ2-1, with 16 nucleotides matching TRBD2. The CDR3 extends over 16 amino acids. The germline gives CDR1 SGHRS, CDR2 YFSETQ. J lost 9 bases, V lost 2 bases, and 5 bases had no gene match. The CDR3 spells CASSFGTSGGESEQFF. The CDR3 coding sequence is TGCGCCAGCAGCTTCGGGACTAGCGGGGGGGAATCTGAGCAGTTCTTC. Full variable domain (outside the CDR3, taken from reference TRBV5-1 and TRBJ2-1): KAGVTQTPRYLIKTRGQQVTLSCSPISGHRSVSWYQQTPGQGLQFLFEYFSETQRNKGNFPGRFSGRQFSNSRSEMNVSTLELGDSALYLCASSFGTSGGESEQFFGPGTRLTVL.

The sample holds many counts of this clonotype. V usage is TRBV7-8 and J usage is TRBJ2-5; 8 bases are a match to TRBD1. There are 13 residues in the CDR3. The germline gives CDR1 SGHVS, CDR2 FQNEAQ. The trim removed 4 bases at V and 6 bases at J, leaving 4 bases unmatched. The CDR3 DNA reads TGTGCCAGCAGCTCCGGACAGGGAAAGACCCAGTACTTC. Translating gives CASSSGQGKTQYF.

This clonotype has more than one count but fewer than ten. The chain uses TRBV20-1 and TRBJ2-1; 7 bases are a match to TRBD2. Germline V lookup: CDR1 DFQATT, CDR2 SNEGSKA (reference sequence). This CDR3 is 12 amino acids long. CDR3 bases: TGCACCGTTCTGGGGGGGGACAATGAGCAGTTCTTC. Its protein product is CTVLGGDNEQFF.

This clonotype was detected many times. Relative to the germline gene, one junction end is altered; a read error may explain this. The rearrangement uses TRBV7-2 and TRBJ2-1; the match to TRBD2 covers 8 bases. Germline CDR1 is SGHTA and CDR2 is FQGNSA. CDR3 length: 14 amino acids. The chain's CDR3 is CASSVAGSGDEQFF. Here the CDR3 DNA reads TGTGCCAGCAGCGTAGCGGGGTCGGGGGATGAGCAGTTCTTC.

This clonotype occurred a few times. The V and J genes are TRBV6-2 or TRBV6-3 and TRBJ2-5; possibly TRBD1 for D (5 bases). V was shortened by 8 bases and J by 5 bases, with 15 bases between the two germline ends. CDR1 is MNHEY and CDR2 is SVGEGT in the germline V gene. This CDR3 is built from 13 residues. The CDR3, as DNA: TGTGCCAGCGGGGCGGTTTTTATGGAGACCCAGTACTTC. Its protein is CASGAVFMETQYF.

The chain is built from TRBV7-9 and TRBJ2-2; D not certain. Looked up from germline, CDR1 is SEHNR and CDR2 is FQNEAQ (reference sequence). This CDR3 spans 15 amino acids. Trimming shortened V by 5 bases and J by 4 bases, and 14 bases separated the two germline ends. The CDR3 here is CASSPSNLPTGELFF. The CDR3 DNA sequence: TGTGCCAGCAGCCCATCGAATTTACCCACCGGGGAGCTGTTTTTT.

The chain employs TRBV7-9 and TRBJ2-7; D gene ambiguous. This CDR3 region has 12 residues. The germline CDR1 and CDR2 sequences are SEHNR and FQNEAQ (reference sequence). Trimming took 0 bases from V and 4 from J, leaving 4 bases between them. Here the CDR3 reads CASSLAWYEQYF. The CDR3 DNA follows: TGTGCCAGCAGCTTAGCGTGGTACGAGCAGTACTTC.

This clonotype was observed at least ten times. The CDR3 here is CASSYEVGVVDEQYF. The CDR3 DNA is TGTGCCAGCAGTTACGAGGTCGGGGTCGTCGACGAGCAGTACTTC. V and J are TRBV6-5 and TRBJ2-7; tentatively, D is TRBD2 (5 bases). The CDR3 sequence is 15 residues long. V lost 2 bases and J 5 bases, leaving 16 bases between the germline ends. Germline CDR1 and CDR2: MNHEY and SVGAGI.

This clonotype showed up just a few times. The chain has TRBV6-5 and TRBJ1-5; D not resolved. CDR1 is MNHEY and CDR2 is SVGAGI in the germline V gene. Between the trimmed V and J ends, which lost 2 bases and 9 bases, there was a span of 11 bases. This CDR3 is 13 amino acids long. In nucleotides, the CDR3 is TGTGCCAGCAGTTACAGTCTAGGATGGCCCCAGCATTTT. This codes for CASSYSLGWPQHF.

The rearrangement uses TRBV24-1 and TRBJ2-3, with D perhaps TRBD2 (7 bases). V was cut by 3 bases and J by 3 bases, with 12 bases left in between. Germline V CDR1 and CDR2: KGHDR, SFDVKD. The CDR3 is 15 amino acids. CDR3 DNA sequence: TGTGCCACCAGTGATCCGGGGGGCGTGACAGATACGCAGTATTTT. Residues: CATSDPGGVTDTQYF.